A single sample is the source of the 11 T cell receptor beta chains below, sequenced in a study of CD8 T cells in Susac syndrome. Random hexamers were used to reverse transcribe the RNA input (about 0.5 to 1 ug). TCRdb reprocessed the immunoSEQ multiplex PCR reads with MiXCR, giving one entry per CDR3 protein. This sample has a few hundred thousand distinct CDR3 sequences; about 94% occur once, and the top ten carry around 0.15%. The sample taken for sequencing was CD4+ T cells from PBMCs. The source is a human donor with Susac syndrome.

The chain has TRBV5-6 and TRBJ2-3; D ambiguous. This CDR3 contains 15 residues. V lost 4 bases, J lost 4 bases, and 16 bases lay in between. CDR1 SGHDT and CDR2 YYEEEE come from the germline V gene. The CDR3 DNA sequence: TGTGCCAGCAGCCTTGTAGGGTTAGTCGCAGATACGCAGTATTTT. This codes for CASSLVGLVADTQYF.

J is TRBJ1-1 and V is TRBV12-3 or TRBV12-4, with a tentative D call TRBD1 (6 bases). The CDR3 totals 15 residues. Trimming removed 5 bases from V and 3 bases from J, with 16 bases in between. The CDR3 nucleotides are TGTGCCAGCAGTCTCACAGGGTTTCGGGACACTGAAGCTTTCTTT. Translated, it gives CASSLTGFRDTEAFF.

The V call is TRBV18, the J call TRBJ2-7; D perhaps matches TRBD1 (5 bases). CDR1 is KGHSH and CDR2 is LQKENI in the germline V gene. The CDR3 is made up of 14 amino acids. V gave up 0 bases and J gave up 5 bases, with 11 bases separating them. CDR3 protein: CASSPPGQVDEQYF. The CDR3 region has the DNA TGTGCCAGCTCACCACCGGGGCAGGTGGACGAGCAGTACTTC.

CDR3 DNA: TGCAGTGCCCTCCAGGGGAACAATCAGCCCCAGCATTTT. Its protein is CSALQGNNQPQHF. The chain recombines TRBV20-1 with TRBJ1-5; a possible D gene is TRBD1 (6 bases). The germline gives CDR1 DFQATT, CDR2 SNEGSKA (reference sequence). The V gene lost 6 bases and the J gene lost 3 bases, with 12 bases spanning the gap. This CDR3 is 13 amino acids long.

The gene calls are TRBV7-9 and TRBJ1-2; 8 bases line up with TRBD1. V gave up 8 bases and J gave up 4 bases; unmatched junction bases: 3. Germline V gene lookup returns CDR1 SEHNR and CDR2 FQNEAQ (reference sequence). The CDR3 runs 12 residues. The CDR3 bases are TGTGCCAGCGTACAGGGGGGCTATGGCTACACCTTC. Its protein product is CASVQGGYGYTF.

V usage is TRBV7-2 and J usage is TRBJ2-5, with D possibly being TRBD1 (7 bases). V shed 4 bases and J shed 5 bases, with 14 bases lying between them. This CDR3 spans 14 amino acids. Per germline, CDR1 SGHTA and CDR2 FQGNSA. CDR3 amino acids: CASSSAGGRETQYF. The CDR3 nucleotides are TGTGCCAGCAGCTCCGCAGGGGGGAGGGAGACCCAGTACTTC. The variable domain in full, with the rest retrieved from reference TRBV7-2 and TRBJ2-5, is GAGVSQSPSNKVTEKGKDVELRCDPISGHTALYWYRQSLGQGLEFLIYFQGNSAPDKSGLPSDRFSAERTGGSVSTLTIQRTQQEDSAVYLCASSSAGGRETQYFGPGTRLLVL.

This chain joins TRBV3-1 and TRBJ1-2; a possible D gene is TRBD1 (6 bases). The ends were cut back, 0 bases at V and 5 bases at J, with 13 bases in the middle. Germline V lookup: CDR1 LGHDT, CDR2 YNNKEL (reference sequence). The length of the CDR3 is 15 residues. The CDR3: CASSQEPTGRYGYTF. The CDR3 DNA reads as TGTGCCAGCAGCCAAGAGCCGACAGGCCGTTATGGCTACACCTTC.

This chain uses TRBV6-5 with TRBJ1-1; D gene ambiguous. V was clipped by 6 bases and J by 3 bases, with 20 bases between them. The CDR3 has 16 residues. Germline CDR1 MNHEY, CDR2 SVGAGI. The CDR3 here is CASSYGRVPRDTEAFF. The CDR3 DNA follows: TGTGCCAGCAGCTACGGGAGGGTCCCTAGGGACACTGAAGCTTTCTTT.

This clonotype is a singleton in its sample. The chain's CDR3 is CASSYRGFEKLFF. The CDR3, as DNA: TGTGCCAGCAGTTACAGGGGATTTGAAAAACTGTTTTTT. V usage is TRBV6-2 or TRBV6-3 and J usage is TRBJ1-4, with D possibly being TRBD1 (5 bases). The CDR3 extends over 13 amino acids. Germline V gene sequence: CDR1 MNHEY, CDR2 SVGEGT. Deletions cut 2 bases from V and 7 bases from J, with 8 bases between.

The CDR3 protein is CASGLSTVDSEHF. CDR3 DNA sequence: TGTGCTAGTGGTTTGTCGACCGTGGACAGCGAGCATTTT. This rearrangement joins TRBV12-5 to TRBJ1-5; a weak D match, TRBD1 (6 bases). The length of the CDR3 is 13 residues. Trimming left V 2 bases short and J 14 bases short, with 16 bases between. Germline-derived CDR1 and CDR2 are LGHNT and FRNRAP.

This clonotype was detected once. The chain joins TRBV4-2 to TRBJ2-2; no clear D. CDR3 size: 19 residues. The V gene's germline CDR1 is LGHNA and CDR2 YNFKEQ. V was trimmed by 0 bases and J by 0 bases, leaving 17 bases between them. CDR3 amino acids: CASSQELSGQSSNTGELFF. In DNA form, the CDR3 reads TGTGCCAGCAGCCAAGAGTTGTCGGGTCAAAGTTCGAACACCGGGGAGCTGTTTTTT.